This T cell receptor beta chain was captured in a study of T cell repertoires in cytomegalovirus infection. Study-wide context: It was the public TCR beta signatures that indicated both CMV infection and matching HLA type.

Study observations and caveats: Summed public TCR beta family frequency identified CMV carriers bearing the relevant HLA.

CDR1 and CDR2 (germline): SGHTA, FQGNSA. Germline trimming cut 5 bases from V and 3 bases from J; bases unmatched to any gene: 4. The length of the CDR3 is 14 residues. This clonotype was counted many times. The antigen is undetermined. TCRdb fed the reads into MiXCR, producing one record per CDR3 protein. The table includes fewer than 250,000 distinct CDR3 sequences, 10% to 15% detected once. The chain combines TRBV7-2 with TRBJ2-1; the match to TRBD1 covers 7 bases. This TCR was recovered from a human donor in good health (CMV status not recorded). Some clones in this sample may be carry-over from other donors' samples. Source material: PBMCs. Here the CDR3 reads CASSPRTGYNEQFF. DNA for the CDR3: TGTGCCAGCAGCCCTCGGACAGGCTACAATGAGCAGTTCTTC.